This T cell receptor (beta chain) was recorded in a study of blood T cells in healthy people across ages. Looking at the study overall: The template switching approach captured approximately one barcoded beta molecule for every two T cells.

As concerns this clonotype: Its antigen is unknown.

For the second PCR, which ran for about 7 to 12 cycles, a sample-barcoded 5' primer and a J-beta primer mix were used. TCRdb used MiXCR to reprocess the 5' RACE reads, holding one entry per CDR3 protein. The data contain about 650,000 distinct CDR3 sequences, over 40% of them seen just once; the ten biggest clones take up roughly 13%. V was cut by 0 bases and J by 13 bases, with 20 bases left in between. There are 15 residues in the CDR3. Looked up from germline, CDR1 is SGHRS and CDR2 is YFSETQ. Study-wide results and limits: Nothing was known about donor CMV status, and this possibly confounded expanded clonotype changes.

The chain combines TRBV5-1 with TRBJ2-4; D not certain. This TCR was sampled from an elderly woman in good health. The specimen was blood. The CDR3 loop is CASSLASPTYNEQYF. The CDR3 DNA reads TGCGCCAGCAGCTTGGCCTCTCCGACCTACAATGAGCAGTACTTC.